The 26 T cell receptor beta chains below were found in one sample sequenced in a study of T-cell reconstitution after alpha-beta-depleted transplantation in children. Library preparation (for TCRbeta) was performed with unique molecular identifiers. TCRdb reanalysed the PCR reads using MiXCR and keeps one entry per CDR3 protein. The sample has more than 500,000 distinct CDR3 sequences; over 9.5% are singletons. The sample consisted of PBMCs, mostly from graft donor cells, taken 180 days after TCRalphabeta/CD19-depleted stem cell transplant. These receptor sequences come from a female patient aged 2-15 years who had a stem cell transplant for aplastic anemia, so the T cells may come from the graft donor.

This clonotype has a handful of counts. The chain has TRBV15 and TRBJ1-6, with no clear D. Trimming took 1 base from V and 8 from J, leaving 12 bases between them. Germline CDR1 is LNHNV and CDR2 is YYDKDF (reference sequence). CDR3 length: 15 residues. CDR3 nucleotide sequence: TGTGCCACCAGCAGAGCATGGGGAGAAGATTCACCCCTCCACTTT. Encoded protein: CATSRAWGEDSPLHF.

The chain employs TRBV10-3 and TRBJ2-3; 13 nucleotides align to TRBD2. The V segment lost 6 bases and the J segment 2 bases; nucleotides outside the gene matches: 17. The CDR3 is 20 residues long. Looked up from germline, CDR1 is ENHRY and CDR2 is SYGVKD. CDR3 amino acids: CAISLRSGAGTSGVTDTQYF. The DNA of the CDR3 is TGTGCCATCAGCCTGAGGTCAGGTGCCGGGACTAGCGGGGTCACAGATACGCAGTATTTT.

V usage is TRBV5-1 and J usage is TRBJ2-7, with 8 bases that match TRBD1. The CDR3 consists of 14 residues. From germline, CDR1 is SGHRS and CDR2 YFSETQ. J was trimmed by 2 bases and V by 3 bases; bases with no gene match: 4. CDR3 sequence reads: CASSWGQVAYEQYF. CDR3 DNA: TGCGCCAGCAGCTGGGGACAGGTGGCCTACGAGCAGTACTTC.

This clonotype has a count of ten or more. V gene TRBV11-3 combines with J gene TRBJ1-2; D not resolved. The V end lost 1 base, the J end lost 0 bases, and 6 bases lay between the germline ends. CDR3 length: 14 residues. Germline V gene lookup returns CDR1 SGHNT and CDR2 YENEEA. The CDR3 region is CASSLGLSNYGYTF. The DNA of the CDR3 is TGTGCCAGCAGCTTAGGATTATCTAACTATGGCTACACCTTC. Full variable domain (missing parts from reference TRBV11-3 and TRBJ1-2): EAGVVQSPRYKIIEKKQPVAFWCNPISGHNTLYWYLQNLGQGPELLIRYENEEAVDDSQLPKDRFSAERLKGVDSTLKIQPAELGDSAVYLCASSLGLSNYGYTFGSGTRLTVV.

Many counts were recorded for this clonotype. The CDR3 DNA follows: TGTGCCACCAGCGTCCGTACGAGGGCCGGGGAGCTGTTTTTT. Translated: CATSVRTRAGELFF. The chain is built from TRBV15 and TRBJ2-2; TRBD2 might be the D (5 bases). The length of the CDR3 is 14 residues. Per germline, CDR1 LNHNV and CDR2 YYDKDF (reference sequence). The V gene lost 5 bases and the J gene lost 6 bases, with 13 bases spanning the gap.

This clonotype was seen only a few times. The rearrangement links TRBV4-3 to TRBJ2-2; possibly TRBD1 for D (6 bases). This CDR3 contains 13 residues. V was cut by 2 bases and J by 7 bases, with 8 bases left in between. Germline CDR1 is LGHNA and CDR2 is YSLEER. DNA of the CDR3: TGCGCCAGCAGCCAAACAGGGAGCGGGGAGCTGTTTTTT. Translated: CASSQTGSGELFF.

The CDR3 here is CASQGWLVNTIYF. DNA for the CDR3: TGTGCTAGCCAGGGGTGGTTAGTAAACACCATATATTTT. This chain uses TRBV12-5 with TRBJ1-3, with D possibly TRBD1 on 6 matching bases. The germline V gene has CDR1 LGHNT and CDR2 FRNRAP. The CDR3 loop spans 13 amino acids. V was cut by 9 bases and J by 6 bases, with 15 bases left in between.

The sample holds one count of this clonotype. The V call is TRBV4-3, the J call TRBJ1-2; tentative D call: TRBD1 (6 bases). Between the trimmed V and J ends, which lost 3 bases and 4 bases, there was a span of 12 bases. Germline V gene data show CDR1 as LGHNA and CDR2 as YSLEER. The CDR3 extends over 14 amino acids. CDR3 in amino acids: CASSHPGVGYGYTF. The CDR3 DNA reads as TGCGCCAGCAGCCACCCAGGGGTCGGCTATGGCTACACCTTC.

This clonotype was recorded many times. This rearrangement joins TRBV5-1 to TRBJ1-1; maybe TRBD1 (6 bases). V shed 0 bases and J shed 5 bases, with 8 bases lying between them. The CDR3 runs to 13 residues. Germline CDR1 and CDR2: SGHRS and YFSETQ. The CDR3, as DNA: TGCGCCAGCAGCTTGGGAGACAGGACTGAAGCTTTCTTT. It specifies CASSLGDRTEAFF.

This chain uses TRBV7-8 with TRBJ1-4, with TRBD1 matching over 7 bases. V shed 1 base, J shed 8 bases, and the junction held 7 bases outside the gene matches. Germline-derived CDR1 and CDR2 are SGHVS and FQNEAQ. The CDR3 is 15 amino acids. CDR3 residues: CASSLETRTGEKLFF. Written as DNA, the CDR3 is TGTGCCAGCAGCTTAGAGACACGGACAGGCGAAAAACTGTTTTTT.

This chain links TRBV7-2 with TRBJ2-7; either TRBD1 or TRBD2 may supply D (6 bases each). Trimming took 1 base from V and 5 from J, leaving 21 bases between them. Germline CDR1 is SGHTA and CDR2 is FQGNSA. The CDR3 length is 17 residues. This CDR3 reads CASSLVPPGGYGDEQYV. The DNA of the CDR3 is TGTGCCAGCAGCTTAGTCCCTCCCGGGGGCTACGGGGACGAGCAGTACGTC.

This clonotype was detected a few times. The chain employs TRBV20-1 and TRBJ1-5; TRBD1 matches 7 bases. Per the germline V gene, CDR1 is DFQATT and CDR2 is SNEGSKA (reference sequence). The CDR3 sequence is 11 residues long. DNA for the CDR3: TGCATTACGAGACAGGGCCAGACCCTGCATTTT. Translated: CITRQGQTLHF.

This clonotype has only a few counts. The chain carries TRBV5-1 and TRBJ2-6; TRBD1 might be the D (6 bases). V dropped 5 bases and J dropped 1 base, with 13 bases sitting between them. Germline V gives CDR1 SGHRS, CDR2 YFSETQ. The CDR3 contains 16 residues. CDR3 coding DNA: TGCGCCAGCAGGGGGGCTGTGGAATCTGGGGCCAACGTCCTGACTTTC. Translation: CASRGAVESGANVLTF.

This clonotype was seen a few times. The genes are TRBV4-2 and TRBJ1-1, with D maybe TRBD1 (6 bases). V dropped 3 bases and J dropped 8 bases, with 22 bases sitting between them. Germline V gives CDR1 LGHNA, CDR2 YNFKEQ. The CDR3 contains 16 residues. The CDR3 loop is CASSHRTVASKLEAFF. The DNA for the CDR3 is TGTGCCAGCAGCCACCGGACAGTGGCGAGCAAGTTGGAAGCTTTCTTT.

The chain couples TRBV4-3 to TRBJ1-2, with 8 bases aligning to TRBD1. Looked up from germline, CDR1 is LGHNA and CDR2 is YSLEER. This CDR3 is 16 amino acids long. Trimming cost V 0 bases and J 3 bases; bases outside gene matches: 6. CDR3 nucleotides: TGCGCCAGCAGCCAAGATCGGCAGGGGGCCTACTATGGCTACACCTTC. Its translation is CASSQDRQGAYYGYTF.

This clonotype was found a few times. The chain joins TRBV28 to TRBJ2-7; maybe TRBD1 (6 bases). From germline, CDR1 is MDHEN and CDR2 SYDVKM. The V gene lost 3 bases and the J gene lost 2 bases, with 14 bases spanning the gap. The CDR3 has 15 amino acids. CDR3 sequence (DNA): TGTGCCAGCAGTTTCCCGACCCAGGGGCCCTACGAGCAGTACTTC. It encodes CASSFPTQGPYEQYF.

The chain recombines TRBV30 with TRBJ2-1; TRBD2 aligns across 9 bases. Germline V gene data show CDR1 as GTSNPN and CDR2 as SVGIG (reference sequence). The V and J ends lost 0 bases and 1 base, in that order; junction bases with no gene match: 1. The CDR3 length is 15 residues. The CDR3 loop is CAWSVAGGSYNEQFF. In DNA form, the CDR3 reads TGTGCCTGGAGTGTGGCGGGAGGGTCCTACAATGAGCAGTTCTTC.

This clonotype appeared a few times. The chain carries TRBV6-1 and TRBJ2-1, with D perhaps given as TRBD1 or TRBD2 (5 bases each). Per the germline V gene, CDR1 is MNHNS and CDR2 is SASEGT. The CDR3 is 13 amino acids. The V end was cut by 3 bases, the J end by 13 bases, with 16 bases between. The CDR3 loop reads CASSEGTSPSQFF. The CDR3 nucleotides are TGTGCCAGCAGTGAGGGGACCTCGCCCTCTCAGTTCTTC.

This clonotype turned up a few times. The rearrangement links TRBV7-9 to TRBJ1-5, with a possible D match to TRBD1 (6 bases). Deletions cut 5 bases from V and 0 bases from J, with 14 bases between. The V gene's germline CDR1 is SEHNR and CDR2 FQNEAQ (reference sequence). The CDR3 has 16 residues. CDR3 in amino acids: CASSPGPGDSNQPQHF. CDR3 sequence (DNA): TGTGCCAGCAGCCCAGGCCCAGGGGATAGCAATCAGCCCCAGCATTTT. The entire variable domain, with the rest obtained from reference TRBV7-9 and TRBJ1-5, is as follows: DTGVSQNPRHKITKRGQNVTFRCDPISEHNRLYWYRQTLGQGPEFLTYFQNEAQLEKSRLLSDRFSAERPKGSFSTLEIQRTEQGDSAMYLCASSPGPGDSNQPQHFGDGTRLSIL.

This clonotype was picked up many times. J is TRBJ2-3 and V is TRBV6-1, with TRBD1 matching 7 bases. With 6 bases clipped from V and 5 bases from J, the junction kept 2 bases outside the gene matches. Germline CDR1 and CDR2: MNHNS and SASEGT. This CDR3 region has 12 residues. The DNA of the CDR3 is TGTGCCAGCAGCCGGGACAGAGATACGCAGTATTTT. It codes for CASSRDRDTQYF.

J is TRBJ2-3 and V is TRBV20-1; D tentatively fits TRBD1 or TRBD2 (5 bases each). Germline CDR1 DFQATT, CDR2 SNEGSKA (reference sequence). The CDR3 totals 13 residues. The CDR3 here is CSLGQGEANTQYF. The CDR3 DNA reads as TGCAGCCTAGGGCAGGGAGAGGCAAATACGCAGTATTTT.

V is TRBV12-3 or TRBV12-4 and J is TRBJ2-7; no definite D call. The V end lost 2 bases, the J end lost 4 bases, and 6 bases lay between the germline ends. The CDR3 spans 12 residues. For the CDR3, the DNA is TGTGCCAGCAGTTTAACCGAATACGAGCAGTACTTC. The encoded protein is CASSLTEYEQYF.

This clonotype has more than one count but fewer than ten. The chain carries TRBV5-6 and TRBJ2-7; 13 positions match TRBD2. The trim removed 4 bases at V and 4 bases at J, leaving 11 bases unmatched. In germline, CDR1 is SGHDT, CDR2 YYEEEE. CDR3 length equals 17 residues. The CDR3 here is CASSDGLAGVGAYEQYF. CDR3 DNA sequence: TGTGCCAGCAGCGATGGACTAGCGGGAGTGGGGGCTTACGAGCAGTACTTC.

The gene calls are TRBV29-1 and TRBJ1-1; D is ambiguous. CDR1 is SQVTM and CDR2 is ANQGSEA in the germline V gene. This CDR3 has 13 amino acids. Trimming took 4 bases from V and 0 from J, leaving 9 bases between them. DNA for the CDR3: TGCAGCGTTGGAAGAATCATGAACACTGAAGCTTTCTTT. This encodes CSVGRIMNTEAFF.

This clonotype was picked up a small number of times. The chain couples TRBV28 to TRBJ1-1, with a tentative D call TRBD1 (5 bases). The CDR3 spans 18 residues. Germline assignment: CDR1 MDHEN and CDR2 SYDVKM. V lost 4 bases, J lost 0 bases, and 21 bases lay in between. CDR3 residues: CASSSREGRAQMNTEAFF. The CDR3 DNA follows: TGTGCCAGCAGTTCGAGGGAGGGCAGGGCACAAATGAACACTGAAGCTTTCTTT.

This clonotype has ten or more counts. This chain connects TRBV12-3 or TRBV12-4 to TRBJ2-1; 9 bases are shared with TRBD2. J gave up 8 bases and V 4 bases, and 9 bases lay outside the gene matches. This CDR3 has 15 residues. The CDR3 DNA follows: TGTGCCAGCAGTTGGGGCGGGAGGGCCCGGGATGAGCAGTTCTTC. This encodes CASSWGGRARDEQFF.